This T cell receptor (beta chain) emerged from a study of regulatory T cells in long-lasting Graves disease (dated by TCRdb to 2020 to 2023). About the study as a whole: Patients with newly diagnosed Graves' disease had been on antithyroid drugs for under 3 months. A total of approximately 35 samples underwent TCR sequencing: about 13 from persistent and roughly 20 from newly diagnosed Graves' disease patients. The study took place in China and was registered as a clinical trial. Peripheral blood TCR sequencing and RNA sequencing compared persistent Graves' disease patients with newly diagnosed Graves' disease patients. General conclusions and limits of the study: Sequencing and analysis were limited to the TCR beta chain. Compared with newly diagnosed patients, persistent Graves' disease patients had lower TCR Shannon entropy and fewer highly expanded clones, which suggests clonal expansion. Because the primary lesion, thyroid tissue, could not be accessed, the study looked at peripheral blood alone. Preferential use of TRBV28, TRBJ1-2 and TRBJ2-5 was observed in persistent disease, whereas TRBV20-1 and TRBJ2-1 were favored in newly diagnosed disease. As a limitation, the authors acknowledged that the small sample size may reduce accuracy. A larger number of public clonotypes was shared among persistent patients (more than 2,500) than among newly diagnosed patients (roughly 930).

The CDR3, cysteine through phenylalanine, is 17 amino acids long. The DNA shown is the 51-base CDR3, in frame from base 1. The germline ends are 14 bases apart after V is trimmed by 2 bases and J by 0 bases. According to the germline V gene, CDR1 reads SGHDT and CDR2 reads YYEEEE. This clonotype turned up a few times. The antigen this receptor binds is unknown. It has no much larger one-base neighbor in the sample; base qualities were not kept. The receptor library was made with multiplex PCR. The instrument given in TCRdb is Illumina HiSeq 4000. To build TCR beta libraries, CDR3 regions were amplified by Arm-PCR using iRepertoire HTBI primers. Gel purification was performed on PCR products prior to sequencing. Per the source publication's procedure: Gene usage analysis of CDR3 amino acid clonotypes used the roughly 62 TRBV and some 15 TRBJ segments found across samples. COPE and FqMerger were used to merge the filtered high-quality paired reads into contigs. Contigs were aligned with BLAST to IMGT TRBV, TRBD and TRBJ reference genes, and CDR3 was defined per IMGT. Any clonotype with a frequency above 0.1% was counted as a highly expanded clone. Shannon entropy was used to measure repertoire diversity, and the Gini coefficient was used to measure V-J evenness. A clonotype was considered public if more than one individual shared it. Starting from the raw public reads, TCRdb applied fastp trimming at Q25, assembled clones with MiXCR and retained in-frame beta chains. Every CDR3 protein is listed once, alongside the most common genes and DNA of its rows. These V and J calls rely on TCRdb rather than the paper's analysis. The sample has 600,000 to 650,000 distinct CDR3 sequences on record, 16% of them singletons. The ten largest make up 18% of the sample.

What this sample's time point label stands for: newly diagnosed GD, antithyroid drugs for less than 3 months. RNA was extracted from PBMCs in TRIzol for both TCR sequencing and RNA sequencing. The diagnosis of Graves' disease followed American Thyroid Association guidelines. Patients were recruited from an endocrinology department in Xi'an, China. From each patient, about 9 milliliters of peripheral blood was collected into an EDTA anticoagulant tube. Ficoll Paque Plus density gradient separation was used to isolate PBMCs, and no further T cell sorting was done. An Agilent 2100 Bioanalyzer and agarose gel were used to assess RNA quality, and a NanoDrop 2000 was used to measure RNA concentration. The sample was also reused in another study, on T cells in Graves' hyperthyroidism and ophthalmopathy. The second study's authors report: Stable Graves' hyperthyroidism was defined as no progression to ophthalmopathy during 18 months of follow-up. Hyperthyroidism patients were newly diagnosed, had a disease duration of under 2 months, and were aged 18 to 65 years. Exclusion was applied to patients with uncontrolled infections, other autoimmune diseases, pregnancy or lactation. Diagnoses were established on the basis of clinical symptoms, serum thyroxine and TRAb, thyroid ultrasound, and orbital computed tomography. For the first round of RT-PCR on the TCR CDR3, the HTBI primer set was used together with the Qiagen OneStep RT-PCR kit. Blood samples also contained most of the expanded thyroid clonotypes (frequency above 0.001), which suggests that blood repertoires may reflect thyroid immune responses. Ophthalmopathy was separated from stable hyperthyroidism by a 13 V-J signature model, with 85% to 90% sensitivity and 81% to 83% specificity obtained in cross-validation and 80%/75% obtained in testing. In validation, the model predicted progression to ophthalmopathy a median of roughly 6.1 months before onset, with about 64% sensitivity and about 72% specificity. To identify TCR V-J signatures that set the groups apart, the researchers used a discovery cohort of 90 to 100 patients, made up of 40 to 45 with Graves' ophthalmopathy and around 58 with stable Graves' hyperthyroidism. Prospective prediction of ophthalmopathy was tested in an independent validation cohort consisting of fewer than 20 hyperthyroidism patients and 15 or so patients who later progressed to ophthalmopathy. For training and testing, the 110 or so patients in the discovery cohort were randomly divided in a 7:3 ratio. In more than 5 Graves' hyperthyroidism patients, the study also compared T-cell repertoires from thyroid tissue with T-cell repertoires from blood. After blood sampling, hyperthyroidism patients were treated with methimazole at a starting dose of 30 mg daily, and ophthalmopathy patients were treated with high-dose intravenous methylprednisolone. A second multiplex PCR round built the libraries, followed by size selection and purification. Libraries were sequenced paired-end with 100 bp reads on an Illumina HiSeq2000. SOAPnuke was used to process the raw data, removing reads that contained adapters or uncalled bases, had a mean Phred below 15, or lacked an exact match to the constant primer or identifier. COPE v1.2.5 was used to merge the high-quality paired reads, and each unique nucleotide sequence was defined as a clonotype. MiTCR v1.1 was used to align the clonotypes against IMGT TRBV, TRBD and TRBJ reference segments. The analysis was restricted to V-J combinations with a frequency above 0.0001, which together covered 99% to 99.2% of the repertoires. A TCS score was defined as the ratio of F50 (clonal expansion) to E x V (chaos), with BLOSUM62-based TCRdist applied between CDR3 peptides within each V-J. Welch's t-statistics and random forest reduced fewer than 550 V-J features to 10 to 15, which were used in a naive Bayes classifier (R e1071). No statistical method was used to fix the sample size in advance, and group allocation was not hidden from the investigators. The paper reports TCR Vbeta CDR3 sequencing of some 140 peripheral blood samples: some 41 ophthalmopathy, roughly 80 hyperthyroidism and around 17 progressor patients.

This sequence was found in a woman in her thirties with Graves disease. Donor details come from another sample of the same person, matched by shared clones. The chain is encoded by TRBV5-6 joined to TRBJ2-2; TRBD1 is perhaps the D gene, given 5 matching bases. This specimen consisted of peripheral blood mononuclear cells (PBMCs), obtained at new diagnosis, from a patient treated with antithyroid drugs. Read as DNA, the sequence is TGTGCCAGCAGCTTTTGGTTAGGGGAAACGAACACCGGGGAGCTGTTTTTT. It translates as CASSFWLGETNTGELFF. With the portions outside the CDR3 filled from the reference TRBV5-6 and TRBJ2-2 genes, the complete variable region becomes DAGVTQSPTHLIKTRGQQVTLRCSPKSGHDTVSWYQQALGQGPQFIFQYYEEEERQRGNFPDRFSGHQFPNYSSELNVNALLLGDSALYLCASSFWLGETNTGELFFGEGSRLTVL.